This TCR beta chain was captured by sequencing in a study of human T cells and chemical hapten exposure. Study observations and caveats: TCRs whose frequency exceeded 1 in 1000 remained the same following DPC sensitization.

Ten or more counts support this clonotype. Its specificity is not known. Per the original data handling: From about 22,000 to 700,000 TCRs were found per sample, with a median of about 100,000. TCRdb called the 5' RACE reads again in MiXCR, with one record for every CDR3 protein. TCRdb, rather than the study authors, made the V and J calls. The table lists 65,000 to 95,000 distinct CDR3 sequences, under 10% of them singletons. Extraction of total RNA was performed on unfractionated whole blood. Deletions cut 4 bases from V and 2 bases from J, with 28 bases between. Germline-derived CDR1 and CDR2 are SGHRS and YFSETQ. The CDR3 has 19 residues.

V and J are TRBV5-1 and TRBJ2-7; D is possibly TRBD1 (5 bases). This sequence originates from a male donor in good health. The CDR3: CASSGVPWGSGGNPYEQYF. The CDR3 DNA reads TGCGCCAGCAGCGGCGTCCCATGGGGCTCGGGCGGTAACCCCTACGAGCAGTACTTC.